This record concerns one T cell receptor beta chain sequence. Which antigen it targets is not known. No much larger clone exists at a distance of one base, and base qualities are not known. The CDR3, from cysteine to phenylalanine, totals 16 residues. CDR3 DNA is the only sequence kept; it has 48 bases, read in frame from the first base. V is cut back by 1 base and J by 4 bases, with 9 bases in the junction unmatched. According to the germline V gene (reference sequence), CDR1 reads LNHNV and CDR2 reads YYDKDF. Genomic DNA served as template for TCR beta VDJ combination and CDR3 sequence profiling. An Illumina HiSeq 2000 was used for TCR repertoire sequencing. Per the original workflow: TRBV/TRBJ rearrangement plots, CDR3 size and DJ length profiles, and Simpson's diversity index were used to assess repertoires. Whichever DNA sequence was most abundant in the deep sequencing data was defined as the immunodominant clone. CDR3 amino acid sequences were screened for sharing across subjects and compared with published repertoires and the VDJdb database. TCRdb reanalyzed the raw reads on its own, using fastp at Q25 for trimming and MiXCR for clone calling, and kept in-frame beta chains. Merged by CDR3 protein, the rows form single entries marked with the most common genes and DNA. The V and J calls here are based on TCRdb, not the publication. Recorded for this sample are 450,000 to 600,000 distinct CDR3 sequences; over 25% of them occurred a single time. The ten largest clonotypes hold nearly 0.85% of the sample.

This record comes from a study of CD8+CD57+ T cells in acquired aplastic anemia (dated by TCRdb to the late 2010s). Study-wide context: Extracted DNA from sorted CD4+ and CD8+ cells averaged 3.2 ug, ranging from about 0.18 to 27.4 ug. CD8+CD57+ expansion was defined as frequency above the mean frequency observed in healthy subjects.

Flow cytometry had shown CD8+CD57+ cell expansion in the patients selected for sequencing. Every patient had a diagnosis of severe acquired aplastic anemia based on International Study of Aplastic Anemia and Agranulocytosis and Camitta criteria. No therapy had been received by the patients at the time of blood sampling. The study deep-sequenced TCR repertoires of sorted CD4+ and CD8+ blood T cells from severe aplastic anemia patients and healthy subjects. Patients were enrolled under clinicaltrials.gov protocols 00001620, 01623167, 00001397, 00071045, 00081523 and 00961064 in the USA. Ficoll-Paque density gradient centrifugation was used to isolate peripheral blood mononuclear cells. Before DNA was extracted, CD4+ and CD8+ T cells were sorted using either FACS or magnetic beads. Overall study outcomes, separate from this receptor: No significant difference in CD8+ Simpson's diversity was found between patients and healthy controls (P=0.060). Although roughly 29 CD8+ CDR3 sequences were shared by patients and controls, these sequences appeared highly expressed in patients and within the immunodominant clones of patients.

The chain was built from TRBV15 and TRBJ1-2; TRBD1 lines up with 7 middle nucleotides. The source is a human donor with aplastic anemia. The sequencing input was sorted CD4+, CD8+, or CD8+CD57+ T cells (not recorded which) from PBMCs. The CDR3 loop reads CATSRGQGQIGYGYTF. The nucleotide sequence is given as TGTGCCACCAGCAGAGGGCAGGGACAGATCGGCTATGGCTACACCTTC.